This is a list of T cell receptor beta chains from one sample in a study of identical twins. TCRdb processed the 5' RACE reads anew with MiXCR; each CDR3 protein has one entry. In the table there are hundreds of thousands of distinct CDR3 sequences, about 18% of which are singletons. These records were also assigned to another study, of T cells expressing NK-cell markers.

The sequenced sample was PBMCs. Every receptor here comes from a woman in her late teens or twenties in good health. Each CDR3 is given with its conserved first and last residue. Each record gives: J gene, V gene, D gene, clone size, CDR3 DNA, CDR3 protein. The D gene is left open where the match is weak. Size tells how often a clone was seen (once, few, many) or the class of an expanded clone, and some rows leave it out.

TRBJ2-2 TRBV20-1 TRBD2 - TGCAGTGCTAGAGATCTGGCTAGCGGGAACACCGGGGAGCTGTTTTTT CSARDLASGNTGELFF
TRBJ2-5 TRBV2 - - TGTGCCAGCAGGGAGGACGGGGAGACCCAGTACTTC CASREDGETQYF
TRBJ1-1 TRBV20-1 - - TGCAGTGCTAGTTCCCCACAGGGACCGAACACTGAAGCTTTCTTT CSASSPQGPNTEAFF
TRBJ2-1 TRBV10-2 TRBD2 few TGCGCCAGCAGTGGGACTAGCGGGACCTATGAGCAGTTCTTC CASSGTSGTYEQFF
TRBJ2-7 TRBV6-2/TRBV6-3 TRBD2 few TGTGCCAGCAGTTACTCACCGCTAGCGGGACGGACCTACGAGCAGTACTTC CASSYSPLAGRTYEQYF
TRBJ2-1 TRBV5-1 TRBD1 - TGCGCCAGCAGCTCCTCCGGGACAGGGGCCCTCAATGAGCAGTTCTTC CASSSSGTGALNEQFF
TRBJ2-1 TRBV5-1 - - TGCGCCAGCAGCCTACGTTGGAGCGGCAACAATGAGCAGTTCTTC CASSLRWSGNNEQFF
TRBJ1-4 TRBV27 - few TGTGCCAGCAGCTCCTGGACAGAACCTAATGAAAAACTGTTTTTT CASSSWTEPNEKLFF
TRBJ1-1 TRBV2 - - TGTGCCAGCAGTGAACAGGGTTTAAGGAACACTGAAGCTTTCTTT CASSEQGLRNTEAFF
TRBJ2-3 TRBV27 - few TGTGCCAGCGCTAGGGGTTTAACAGATACGCAGTATTTT CASARGLTDTQYF
TRBJ2-1 TRBV10-2 - few TGCGCCAGCAGTGGTACCTACTCCTACAATGAGCAGTTCTTC CASSGTYSYNEQFF
TRBJ1-2 TRBV5-1 - - TGCGCCAGCGACCCCACAGGGAACTCCTATGGCTACACCTTC CASDPTGNSYGYTF
TRBJ1-6 TRBV12-3/TRBV12-4 - few TGTGCCAGCAGTTTAGGTCCCGGGGTCAATTCACCCCTCCACTTT CASSLGPGVNSPLHF
TRBJ1-1 TRBV12-3/TRBV12-4 - few TGTGCCAGCCGCCCAGTGGTGGGCACTGAAGCTTTCTTT CASRPVVGTEAFF
TRBJ2-6 TRBV5-6 - - TGTGCCAGCAGCTGGGGCTTCTCTGGGGCCAACGTCCTGACTTTC CASSWGFSGANVLTF
TRBJ1-1 TRBV20-1 - - TGCAGTGCCTATGACAGTACCATGAACACTGAAGCTTTCTTT CSAYDSTMNTEAFF
TRBJ2-7 TRBV20-1 TRBD1 - TGCAGTGCTACGAGGGCCGGGACAGCTCGCTCCTACGAGCAGTACTTC CSATRAGTARSYEQYF
TRBJ2-3 TRBV7-2 - few TGTGCCAGCAGCTTAGTAACTGGGCCAGATACGCAGTATTTT CASSLVTGPDTQYF
TRBJ2-2 TRBV9 - - TGTGCCAGCAGCCCCCCCCCCGGGGACGCGAACACCGGGGAGCTGTTTTTT CASSPPPGDANTGELFF
TRBJ1-2 TRBV5-1 TRBD1 - TGCGCCAGCAGCTTGGAGGGCAGGGGGCGGAAACTCAATGGCTACACCTTC CASSLEGRGRKLNGYTF
TRBJ2-2 TRBV6-2/TRBV6-3 - - TGTGCCAGCAGTTACTCTGGGACTTCGAACACCGGGGAGCTGTTTTTT CASSYSGTSNTGELFF
TRBJ2-5 TRBV6-5 TRBD1 - TGTGCCAGCAGTTGGACAGGGGGCGAAGAGACCCAGTACTTC CASSWTGGEETQYF